Listed below are T cell receptor beta chains from one sample, sequenced in a study of CD8 T cells in Susac syndrome. Via MiXCR, TCRdb re-called the immunoSEQ multiplex PCR reads, giving one row per CDR3 protein. Here the sample spans roughly 120,000 distinct CDR3 sequences, around 94% being singletons. The specimen was CD4+ T cells from PBMCs. The receptors here all came from a human donor in good health. The CDR3 runs from the conserved cysteine through the conserved F or W. A D gene is named only where the DNA matches it firmly. Size tells how often a clone was seen (once, few, many) or the class of an expanded clone, and some rows leave it out.

V gene: TRBV29-1; J gene: TRBJ1-2; D gene: TRBD1; clone size: .; CDR3 DNA: TGCAGCGTGGACAGGGTAGGGGGCTACACCTTC; CDR3 protein: CSVDRVGGYTF
V gene: TRBV25-1; J gene: TRBJ2-6; D gene: TRBD2; clone size: .; CDR3 DNA: TGTGCCAGCAGTGAGGTTTGGGGAGGGCAGGTTATAGGGGCCAACGTCCTGACTTTC; CDR3 protein: CASSEVWGGQVIGANVLTF
V gene: TRBV12-3/TRBV12-4; J gene: TRBJ1-2; D gene: TRBD1; clone size: .; CDR3 DNA: TGTGCCAGCAGTTTTGAGGGGGCGAGGGGCTACACCTTC; CDR3 protein: CASSFEGARGYTF
V gene: TRBV2; J gene: TRBJ2-2; D gene: .; clone size: .; CDR3 DNA: TGTGCCAGCAGTGTTAATCTGAACACCGGGGAGCTGTTTTTT; CDR3 protein: CASSVNLNTGELFF
V gene: TRBV4-1; J gene: TRBJ1-1; D gene: .; clone size: .; CDR3 DNA: TGCGCCAGCAGCCAAGCAGCTGTGGGCACTGAAGCTTTCTTT; CDR3 protein: CASSQAAVGTEAFF
V gene: TRBV20-1; J gene: TRBJ1-5; D gene: .; clone size: few; CDR3 DNA: TGCAGTGCTAGAGGCAGAAATCAGCCCCAGCATTTT; CDR3 protein: CSARGRNQPQHF
V gene: TRBV7-6; J gene: TRBJ2-7; D gene: .; clone size: .; CDR3 DNA: TGTGCCAGCAGCCCAGACTTAGCGGAATCGCATACAAAGGAGCAGTACTTC; CDR3 protein: CASSPDLAESHTKEQYF
V gene: TRBV12-3/TRBV12-4; J gene: TRBJ2-2; D gene: TRBD1; clone size: .; CDR3 DNA: TGTGCCAGCAGTTCCCAGGGGGCTGGGACCGGGGAGCTGTTTTTT; CDR3 protein: CASSSQGAGTGELFF
V gene: TRBV5-6; J gene: TRBJ2-5; D gene: .; clone size: .; CDR3 DNA: TGTGCCAGCAGCTTACCCTTGGAGACCCAGTACTTC; CDR3 protein: CASSLPLETQYF
V gene: TRBV11-2; J gene: TRBJ2-6; D gene: .; clone size: .; CDR3 DNA: TGTGCCAGCAGCTTATGGAGCGGCTCTGGGGCCAACGTCCTGACTTTC; CDR3 protein: CASSLWSGSGANVLTF
V gene: TRBV18; J gene: TRBJ2-7; D gene: TRBD2; clone size: few; CDR3 DNA: TGTGCCAGCTCAACAGTAGCGGGCCCCTACGAGCAGTACTTC; CDR3 protein: CASSTVAGPYEQYF
V gene: TRBV5-6; J gene: TRBJ1-5; D gene: TRBD1; clone size: .; CDR3 DNA: TGTGCCAGCAGCGCGACAGGGGGAAGCAATCAGCCCCAGCATTTT; CDR3 protein: CASSATGGSNQPQHF
V gene: TRBV29-1; J gene: TRBJ2-3; D gene: .; clone size: .; CDR3 DNA: TGCAGCGTTGGGGTGTGGCGGGACGATGCTCACCCCCGCACAGATACGCAGTATTTT; CDR3 protein: CSVGVWRDDAHPRTDTQYF
V gene: TRBV19; J gene: TRBJ2-7; D gene: .; clone size: .; CDR3 DNA: TGTGCCAGTAGTAATGCAAGGGGAGAGCAGTACTTC; CDR3 protein: CASSNARGEQYF
V gene: TRBV15; J gene: TRBJ2-3; D gene: .; clone size: .; CDR3 DNA: TGTGCCACCAGCAGAGTAAGGGTGGCGGCTAGCCGGAGCCATACGCAGTATTTT; CDR3 protein: CATSRVRVAASRSHTQYF
V gene: TRBV5-1; J gene: TRBJ2-5; D gene: .; clone size: .; CDR3 DNA: TGCGCCAGCAGCTTAGGTGCGGTCCAAGAGACCCAGTACTTC; CDR3 protein: CASSLGAVQETQYF
V gene: TRBV12-3/TRBV12-4; J gene: TRBJ2-2; D gene: TRBD1; clone size: .; CDR3 DNA: TGTGCCAGCAGACAGGGACAGGGGAACACCGGGGAGCTGTTTTTT; CDR3 protein: CASRQGQGNTGELFF
V gene: TRBV12-3/TRBV12-4; J gene: TRBJ1-1; D gene: .; clone size: .; CDR3 DNA: TGTGCCAGCAGTTCGGGGCCCCCCATGAACACTGAAGCTTTCTTT; CDR3 protein: CASSSGPPMNTEAFF
V gene: TRBV29-1; J gene: TRBJ1-5; D gene: .; clone size: once; CDR3 DNA: TGCAGCGTTGATCCGGGGGGCGGTCAGCCCCAGCATTTT; CDR3 protein: CSVDPGGGQPQHF
V gene: TRBV19; J gene: TRBJ1-5; D gene: TRBD1; clone size: .; CDR3 DNA: TGTGCCAGTAGTATCAGGGACAGGGTGAATAGCAATCAGCCCCAGCATTTT; CDR3 protein: CASSIRDRVNSNQPQHF
V gene: TRBV5-1; J gene: TRBJ1-3; D gene: TRBD1; clone size: .; CDR3 DNA: TGCGCCAGCAGCACCAAGACAGGGATCTCTGGAAACACCATATATTTT; CDR3 protein: CASSTKTGISGNTIYF
V gene: TRBV7-9; J gene: TRBJ1-2; D gene: TRBD1; clone size: .; CDR3 DNA: TGTGCCAGCAGCGCCAGGGGACAGGGTAATGGCTACACCTTC; CDR3 protein: CASSARGQGNGYTF
V gene: TRBV6-6; J gene: TRBJ1-5; D gene: .; clone size: .; CDR3 DNA: TGTGCCAGCACCGGACTAATCGGCGATCAGCCCCAGCATTTT; CDR3 protein: CASTGLIGDQPQHF
V gene: TRBV12-3/TRBV12-4; J gene: TRBJ1-2; D gene: TRBD1; clone size: .; CDR3 DNA: TGTGCCAGCAGACCCCCGGGACAGGGACTAATGGGCTATGGCTACACCTTC; CDR3 protein: CASRPPGQGLMGYGYTF
V gene: TRBV3-1; J gene: TRBJ2-7; D gene: .; clone size: .; CDR3 DNA: TGTGCCAGCAGGCAGTCCGGGTCCTCCTACGAGCAGTACTTC; CDR3 protein: CASRQSGSSYEQYF
V gene: TRBV7-7; J gene: TRBJ1-4; D gene: TRBD1; clone size: .; CDR3 DNA: TGTGCTAGCAGCGCGGGACAGGGGAGTGAAAAACTGTTTTTT; CDR3 protein: CASSAGQGSEKLFF
V gene: TRBV5-6; J gene: TRBJ1-2; D gene: .; clone size: .; CDR3 DNA: TGTGCCAGCAGCCTGGACAAGGCAGTTCGGAACACCTTC; CDR3 protein: CASSLDKAVRNTF
V gene: TRBV19; J gene: TRBJ2-1; D gene: TRBD2; clone size: .; CDR3 DNA: TGTGCCAGTAGTACTGGACTAGCGGGAGGGCCGCTCTCCTACAATGAGCAGTTCTTC; CDR3 protein: CASSTGLAGGPLSYNEQFF
V gene: TRBV4-3; J gene: TRBJ2-1; D gene: TRBD1; clone size: .; CDR3 DNA: TGCGCCAGCAGCGAAGAAGCCCCCCGCTGGGGGGACAGGATCTACAATGAGCAGTTCTTC; CDR3 protein: CASSEEAPRWGDRIYNEQFF
V gene: TRBV20-1; J gene: TRBJ1-1; D gene: .; clone size: .; CDR3 DNA: TGCAGTGCTAGAGCAGACAGGAACACTGAAGCTTTCTTT; CDR3 protein: CSARADRNTEAFF
V gene: TRBV3-1; J gene: TRBJ1-1; D gene: .; clone size: .; CDR3 DNA: TGTGCCAGCAGCCCCCGGGGAGGGACCCCCCTTAACACTGAAGCTTTCTTT; CDR3 protein: CASSPRGGTPLNTEAFF
V gene: TRBV7-2; J gene: TRBJ2-5; D gene: .; clone size: .; CDR3 DNA: TGTGCCAGCAGCTTAGCTGGGGGACAAGATGGGGAGACCCAGTACTTC; CDR3 protein: CASSLAGGQDGETQYF
V gene: TRBV19; J gene: TRBJ2-1; D gene: TRBD2; clone size: .; CDR3 DNA: TGTGCCAGTAGTAAAGGATTTGGCGGGAGGCTAAGGAATGAGCAGTTCTTC; CDR3 protein: CASSKGFGGRLRNEQFF